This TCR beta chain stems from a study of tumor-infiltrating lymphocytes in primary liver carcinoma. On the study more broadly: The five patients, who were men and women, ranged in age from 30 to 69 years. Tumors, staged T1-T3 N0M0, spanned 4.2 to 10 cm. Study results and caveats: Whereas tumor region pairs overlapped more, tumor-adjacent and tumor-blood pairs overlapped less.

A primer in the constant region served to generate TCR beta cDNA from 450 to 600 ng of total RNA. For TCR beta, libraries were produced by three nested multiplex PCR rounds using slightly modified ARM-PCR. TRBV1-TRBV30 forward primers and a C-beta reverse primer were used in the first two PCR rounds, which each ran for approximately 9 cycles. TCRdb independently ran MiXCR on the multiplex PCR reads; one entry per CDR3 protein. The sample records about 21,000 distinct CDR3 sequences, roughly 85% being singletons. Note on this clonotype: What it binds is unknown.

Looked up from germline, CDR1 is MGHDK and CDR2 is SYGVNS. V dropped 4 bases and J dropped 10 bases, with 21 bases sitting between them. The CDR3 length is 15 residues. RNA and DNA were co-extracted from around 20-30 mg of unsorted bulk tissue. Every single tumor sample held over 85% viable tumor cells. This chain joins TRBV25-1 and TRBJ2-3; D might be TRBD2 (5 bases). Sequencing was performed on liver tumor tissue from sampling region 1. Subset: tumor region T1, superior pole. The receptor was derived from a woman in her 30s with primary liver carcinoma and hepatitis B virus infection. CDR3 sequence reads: CASSAPERGGVAQYF. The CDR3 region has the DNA TGTGCCAGCAGTGCCCCGGAACGGGGTGGAGTTGCGCAGTATTTT. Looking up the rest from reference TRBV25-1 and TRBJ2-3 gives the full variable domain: EADIYQTPRYLVIGTGKKITLECSQTMGHDKMYWYQQDPGMELHLIHYSYGVNSTEKGDLSSESTVSRIRTEHFPLTLESARPSHTSQYLCASSAPERGGVAQYFGPGTRLTVL.